This TCR beta chain was obtained from a study of T-cell reconstitution after alpha-beta-depleted transplantation in children. V lost 5 bases to trimming and J lost 5 bases; unmatched junction nucleotides: 9. The germline CDR1 and CDR2 sequences are MNHEY and SVGAGI. The CDR3 covers 15 residues. Construction of the TCRbeta library involved unique molecular identifiers. Each CDR3 protein is one row after TCRdb ran MiXCR on the PCR reads. The data contain 200,000 to 300,000 distinct CDR3 sequences, roughly a quarter of them seen just once; the ten biggest clones take up 4.5% to 5.5%. This TCR was recovered from a female patient aged 2-15 years who had a stem cell transplant for congenital amegakaryocytic thrombocytopenia, so the T cells may come from the graft donor. This chain joins TRBV6-5 and TRBJ1-5; 7 bases fit TRBD1. The specimen comprised PBMCs, mostly from graft donor cells, sampled 360 days after TCRalphabeta/CD19-depleted stem cell transplant. CDR3 sequence (DNA): TGTGCCAGCAGTACCCGACAGGGCAGGGATCAGCCCCAGCATTTT. Its protein product is CASSTRQGRDQPQHF.